This T cell receptor beta chain was sequenced for a study of T cell responses to AZD1222 COVID-19 vaccine. The CDR3 sequence is 15 residues long. Per the germline V gene, CDR1 is SEHNR and CDR2 is FQNEAQ (reference sequence). After removal of 6 bases from V and 3 bases from J, the junction contained 7 bases not matched to a gene. The repertoire was sequenced with immunoSEQ multiplex PCR; TCRdb's copy has only in-frame clones and lacks some. This table holds about 76,000 clones, roughly 90% found once. The specimen comprised peripheral blood, sampled on day 0 of AZD1222 vaccination. The chain employs TRBV7-9 and TRBJ2-4, with 8 bases aligning to TRBD1. The TCR comes from an adult in good health. This CDR3 reads CASSIAQGDKNIQYF. The CDR3 DNA is TGTGCCAGCAGTATTGCACAGGGGGACAAAAACATTCAGTACTTC.